This T cell receptor beta chain derives from a study of blood T cells in healthy people across ages. Using a J-beta primer mix together with a sample-barcoded 5' primer, a second PCR was run for roughly 6 to 11 cycles. MiXCR, applied by TCRdb to the 5' RACE reads, yields one record per CDR3 protein. The data show some 930,000 distinct CDR3 sequences, with 25% to 35% seen just once and 9.5% to 13% held by the top ten. V was pared by 2 bases and J by 1 base, with 15 bases between. CDR3 length: 16 amino acids. CDR1 and CDR2 (germline): SGHRS, YFSETQ. The data also belong to a second study, concerning T cells of mothers and their children. This second report adds: No persistent microchimeric T cell clones were detected.

V and J are TRBV5-1 and TRBJ1-1; D call uncertain. The source is a woman in her 40s in good health. The specimen was blood. The chain's CDR3 is CASSLLPQWGNTEAFF. For the CDR3, the DNA is TGCGCCAGCAGCTTATTACCCCAGTGGGGGAACACTGAAGCTTTCTTT.